Here is one TCR beta chain with its context. Germline V CDR1 and CDR2: SGHDT, YYEEEE. The V end was cut by 0 bases, the J end by 4 bases, with 14 bases between. The CDR3 is 15 amino acids. TEMRA cells underwent FACS enrichment and CD8+ and CD4+ T cells underwent negative isolation. The authors reverse transcribed about 0.45 to 1 ug RNA with random hexamers. MiXCR was run by TCRdb on the immunoSEQ multiplex PCR reads, yielding one entry per CDR3 protein. The sample yields about 160,000 distinct CDR3 sequences, about 90% seen once. The sample belongs to a study of CD8 T cells in Susac syndrome. The clonotype comes from a human donor in good health. Input material: CD4+ T cells from PBMCs. V and J are TRBV5-6 and TRBJ2-7; D is possibly TRBD1 (6 bases). CDR3 sequence (DNA): TGTGCCAGCAGCTTGGTCGATGGCAGGGGATACGAGCAGTACTTC. Its translation: CASSLVDGRGYEQYF.